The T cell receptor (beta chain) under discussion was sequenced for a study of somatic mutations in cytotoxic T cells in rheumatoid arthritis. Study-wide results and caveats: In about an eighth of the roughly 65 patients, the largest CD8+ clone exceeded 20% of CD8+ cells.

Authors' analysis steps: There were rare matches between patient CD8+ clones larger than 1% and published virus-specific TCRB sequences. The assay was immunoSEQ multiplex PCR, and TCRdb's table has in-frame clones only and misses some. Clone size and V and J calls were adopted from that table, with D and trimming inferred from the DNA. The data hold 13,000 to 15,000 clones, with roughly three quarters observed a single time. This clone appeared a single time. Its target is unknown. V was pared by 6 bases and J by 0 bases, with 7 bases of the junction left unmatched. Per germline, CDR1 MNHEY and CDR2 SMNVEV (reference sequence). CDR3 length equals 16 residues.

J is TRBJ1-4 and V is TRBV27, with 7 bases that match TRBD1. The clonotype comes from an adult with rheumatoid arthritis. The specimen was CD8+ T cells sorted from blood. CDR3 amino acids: CASSPGQFATNEKLFF. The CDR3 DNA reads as TGTGCCAGCAGCCCGGGACAGTTTGCAACTAATGAAAAACTGTTTTTT.